This T cell receptor beta chain derives from a study of T cell repertoires in cytomegalovirus infection. Study details: The study used recently identified HLA-C-restricted and well-studied HLA-B-restricted CMV epitopes. Public signatures in TCR beta pointed to CMV infection and matching HLA type. Study-level findings and limits: CMV carriers with the relevant HLA were identified by cumulative public TCR beta family frequency.

This CDR3 contains 16 residues. Germline CDR1 is LNHNV and CDR2 is YYDKDF (reference sequence). Trimming removed 0 bases from V and 3 bases from J, with 15 bases in between. A remark on this clonotype: Its antigen remains unknown.

Using its own MiXCR run on the reads, TCRdb lists one record per CDR3 protein. The sample holds 750,000 to 950,000 distinct CDR3 sequences, 25% to 30% seen once. The material sequenced was cultured CD8+ T cells from PBMCs, taken from culture after CMV antigen stimulation. The receptor comes from a human donor in good health (CMV status not recorded). Some clones in this sample may be carry-over from other donors' samples. The chain combines TRBV15 with TRBJ2-7; D might be TRBD1 (6 bases). CDR3 sequence: CATSREGVDSYYEQYF. CDR3 sequence (DNA): TGTGCCACCAGCAGAGAAGGAGTGGACAGCTACTACGAGCAGTACTTC.